These T cell receptor beta chains were read from a single sample in a study of cytomegalovirus exposure and HLA in healthy donors. TCRdb's table, derived via immunoSEQ multiplex PCR, lists solely in-frame clones and lacks some. Among around 160,000 clones, roughly four fifths were seen once, and the ten largest hold 4.1%. Sample: PBMCs. Every receptor here comes from a man aged 45-60 years in good health and CMV-seropositive. The conserved cysteine and the conserved F or W are not part of the CDR3 here. The order of the fields is V gene, D gene, J gene, CDR3 protein. The D gene is left open where the match is weak.

v_gene: TRBV7-3; d_gene: TRBD1; j_gene: TRBJ2-3; CDR3aa: ASSFDVEDRGEDTQY
v_gene: TRBV5-1; d_gene: NA; j_gene: TRBJ1-4; CDR3aa: ASSLVQPSSEKLF
v_gene: TRBV9; d_gene: NA; j_gene: TRBJ1-2; CDR3aa: ASGPAGT
v_gene: TRBV6-6; d_gene: TRBD2; j_gene: TRBJ2-1; CDR3aa: ASSQGGTSAL
v_gene: TRBV18; d_gene: NA; j_gene: TRBJ1-1; CDR3aa: ASSPPFRGDTEAF
v_gene: TRBV27; d_gene: NA; j_gene: TRBJ2-2; CDR3aa: ASGWNTGELF
v_gene: TRBV6-5; d_gene: NA; j_gene: TRBJ1-6; CDR3aa: ASRTVTLH
v_gene: TRBV6-1; d_gene: NA; j_gene: TRBJ2-7; CDR3aa: ASSTTGGGYEQY
v_gene: TRBV7-4; d_gene: TRBD1; j_gene: TRBJ1-5; CDR3aa: ASSPGTEYSNQPQH
v_gene: TRBV4-2; d_gene: NA; j_gene: TRBJ1-5; CDR3aa: ASSQAAGAGNQPQH
v_gene: TRBV7-6; d_gene: NA; j_gene: TRBJ1-2; CDR3aa: ASSLGQGQGSYGYT
v_gene: TRBV2; d_gene: TRBD2; j_gene: TRBJ2-7; CDR3aa: ASRATSGSASEQY
v_gene: TRBV4-2; d_gene: TRBD1; j_gene: TRBJ1-4; CDR3aa: ASSPGTGPLGEKLF
v_gene: TRBV20-1; d_gene: NA; j_gene: TRBJ1-6; CDR3aa: SATEGSPLH
v_gene: TRBV7-2; d_gene: NA; j_gene: TRBJ2-7; CDR3aa: ASSEQYEQY
v_gene: TRBV28; d_gene: NA; j_gene: TRBJ2-1; CDR3aa: ASTQGRLVPF
v_gene: TRBV7-2; d_gene: NA; j_gene: TRBJ1-4; CDR3aa: ASTLAGGTNEKLF
v_gene: TRBV27; d_gene: TRBD1; j_gene: TRBJ2-7; CDR3aa: ASTPTGNPYEQY
v_gene: TRBV9; d_gene: TRBD2; j_gene: TRBJ2-5; CDR3aa: ASSAVAGSPQETQY
v_gene: TRBV19; d_gene: NA; j_gene: TRBJ1-1; CDR3aa: ASSIAQTNTEAF
v_gene: TRBV5-1; d_gene: TRBD2; j_gene: TRBJ2-3; CDR3aa: ASSFPGGSTDTQY
v_gene: TRBV29-1; d_gene: TRBD1; j_gene: TRBJ2-7; CDR3aa: SAIPGQGAYEQY
v_gene: TRBV5-1; d_gene: NA; j_gene: NA; CDR3aa: ANLPKSYEQY
v_gene: TRBV11-2; d_gene: TRBD1; j_gene: TRBJ1-6; CDR3aa: ASSLGAGGNSPLH
v_gene: TRBV7-9; d_gene: TRBD1; j_gene: TRBJ1-5; CDR3aa: SSSLSGGTGRQPQH
v_gene: TRBV6-5; d_gene: TRBD2; j_gene: TRBJ2-5; CDR3aa: ASRHRGAQY
v_gene: TRBV6-5; d_gene: TRBD2; j_gene: TRBJ2-5; CDR3aa: ASSPPGLAQETQY
v_gene: TRBV13; d_gene: NA; j_gene: TRBJ2-7; CDR3aa: ASSSKSTGYEQY